One and the same sample provided the 8 T cell receptor beta chains below, sequenced in a study of blood T cell repertoires in COVID-19. The data were produced by immunoSEQ multiplex PCR, yet TCRdb's version contains in-frame clones alone and is incomplete. The table includes approximately 52,000 clones, nearly 90% detected once. The specimen sequenced was peripheral blood. Receptors originate from a man aged 55 to 69 with active COVID-19.

This chain links TRBV29-1 with TRBJ2-3; the D is unclear. Germline loops: CDR1 SQVTM, CDR2 ANQGSEA. Trimming stripped 7 bases from V and 0 bases from J, with 14 bases between. The CDR3 spans 14 residues. CDR3 DNA: TGCAGCGCTCCCCGGGTGGGTAGCACAGATACGCAGTATTTT. It encodes CSAPRVGSTDTQYF.

The V call is TRBV29-1, the J call TRBJ2-5; TRBD1 is a possible D gene (6 bases). Germline CDR1 and CDR2: SQVTM and ANQGSEA. Trimming took 7 bases from V and 0 from J, leaving 21 bases between them. The CDR3 spans 16 residues. The CDR3 DNA reads TGCAGCGCGCATTCCCGGGACACTTGGTACCAAGAGACCCAGTACTTC. Amino acids: CSAHSRDTWYQETQYF.

The CDR3 DNA follows: TGTGCCAGCAGCCCAAGGACAGGGGGCTTCGGGGCTTTCTTT. This encodes CASSPRTGGFGAFF. The chain employs TRBV6-5 and TRBJ1-1; 11 bases are shared with TRBD1. Looked up from germline, CDR1 is MNHEY and CDR2 is SVGAGI. Trimming at V came to 6 bases and at J to 11 bases, leaving 11 bases not matched to a gene. This CDR3 spans 14 amino acids.

V and J are TRBV27 and TRBJ1-1; D gene uncertain. The CDR3 totals 12 residues. CDR1 is MNHEY, CDR2 SMNVEV, per germline (reference sequence). V lost 5 bases and J 1 base, leaving 5 bases between the germline ends. The CDR3 sequence: CASSPGNTEAFF. The CDR3 bases are TGTGCCAGCAGTCCAGGGAACACTGAAGCTTTCTTT.

The rearrangement joins TRBV27 to TRBJ1-2; 7 bases align to TRBD1. The germline V gene encodes CDR1 MNHEY and CDR2 SMNVEV (reference sequence). The trim removed 4 bases at V and 4 bases at J, leaving 12 bases unmatched. CDR3 length equals 16 residues. In nucleotides, the CDR3 is TGTGCCAGCAGTTCCATAGGGACAGTCCGCTTCTATGGCTACACCTTC. Its protein is CASSSIGTVRFYGYTF.

The V and J genes are TRBV7-2 and TRBJ2-1, with D perhaps matching TRBD1 (6 bases). CDR3 size: 16 residues. Trimming cost V 4 bases and J 3 bases, with 16 bases left between them. Germline loops: CDR1 SGHTA, CDR2 FQGNSA. The CDR3 sequence is CASSSTGPVGYNEQFF. The CDR3 DNA follows: TGTGCCAGCAGCTCGACAGGCCCAGTTGGCTACAATGAGCAGTTCTTC. The whole variable domain, remainder taken from reference TRBV7-2 and TRBJ2-1, is GAGVSQSPSNKVTEKGKDVELRCDPISGHTALYWYRQSLGQGLEFLIYFQGNSAPDKSGLPSDRFSAERTGGSVSTLTIQRTQQEDSAVYLCASSSTGPVGYNEQFFGPGTRLTVL.

V and J are TRBV7-2 and TRBJ2-2; TRBD1 is a possible D gene (5 bases). CDR1 SGHTA and CDR2 FQGNSA come from the germline V gene. The V end lost 1 base, the J end lost 5 bases, and 11 bases lay between the germline ends. There are 15 residues in the CDR3. This CDR3 is CASSLVGAGTGELFF. The CDR3 DNA follows: TGTGCCAGCAGCTTAGTAGGGGCTGGGACCGGGGAGCTGTTTTTT.

J is TRBJ2-7 and V is TRBV7-6; D possibly corresponds to TRBD2 (6 bases). Trimming removed 3 bases from V and 6 bases from J, with 21 bases in between. This CDR3 region has 16 residues. Germline values: CDR1 SGHVS, CDR2 FNYEAQ. For the CDR3, the DNA is TGTGCCAGCAGCTTGAGGGAGGTAACGGTACTACGCGAGCAGTACTTC. It specifies CASSLREVTVLREQYF.